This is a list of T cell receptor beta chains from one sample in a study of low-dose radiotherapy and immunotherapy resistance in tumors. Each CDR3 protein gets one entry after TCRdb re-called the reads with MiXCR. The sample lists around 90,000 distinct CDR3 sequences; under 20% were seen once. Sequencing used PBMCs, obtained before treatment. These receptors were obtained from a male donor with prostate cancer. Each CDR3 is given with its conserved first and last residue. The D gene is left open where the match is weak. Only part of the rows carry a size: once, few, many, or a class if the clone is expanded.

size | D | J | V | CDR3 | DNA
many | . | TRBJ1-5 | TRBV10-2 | CASSESGGNQPQHF | TGCGCCAGCAGTGAGTCAGGGGGCAATCAGCCCCAGCATTTT
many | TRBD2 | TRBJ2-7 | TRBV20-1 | CSASRSSGGDEQYF | TGCAGTGCTAGCCGCTCTAGCGGGGGAGACGAGCAGTACTTC
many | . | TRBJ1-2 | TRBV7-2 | CASSLGSVYGYTF | TGTGCCAGCAGCTTAGGGTCAGTTTATGGCTACACCTTC
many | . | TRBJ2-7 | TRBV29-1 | CSVMRDRSPNEQYF | TGCAGCGTTATGCGGGACAGAAGTCCCAACGAGCAGTACTTC
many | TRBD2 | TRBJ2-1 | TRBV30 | CAWNSGGVYEQFF | TGTGCCTGGAATAGCGGGGGGGTCTATGAGCAGTTCTTC
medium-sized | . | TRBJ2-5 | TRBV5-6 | CASSLRALETQYF | TGTGCCAGCAGCTTGAGGGCGTTAGAGACCCAGTACTTC
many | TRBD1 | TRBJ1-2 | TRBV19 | CASTPQQGAGYGYTF | TGTGCCAGTACTCCTCAACAGGGGGCCGGGTATGGCTACACCTTC
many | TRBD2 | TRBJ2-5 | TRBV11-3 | CASSRGGMGQETQYF | TGTGCCAGCAGCCGGGGAGGGATGGGGCAAGAGACCCAGTACTTC
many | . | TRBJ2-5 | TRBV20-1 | CSAWGAEETQYF | TGCAGTGCTTGGGGGGCAGAAGAGACCCAGTACTTC
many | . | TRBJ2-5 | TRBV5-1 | CASSLIGSETQYF | TGTGCCAGCAGCTTGATTGGGTCGGAGACCCAGTACTTC
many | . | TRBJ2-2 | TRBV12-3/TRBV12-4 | CASSPGPRNTGELFF | TGTGCCAGCAGCCCGGGACCGAGGAACACCGGGGAGCTGTTTTTT
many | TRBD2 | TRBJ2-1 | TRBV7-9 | CASSQGGLAGRNEQFF | TGTGCCAGCAGCCAGGGAGGACTAGCGGGCCGCAATGAGCAGTTCTTC
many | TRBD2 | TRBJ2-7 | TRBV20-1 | CSARDLSGTLVYEQYF | TGCAGTGCTAGAGATCTTAGCGGGACTCTTGTCTACGAGCAGTACTTC
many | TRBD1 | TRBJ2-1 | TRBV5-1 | CASSATGQSYNEQFF | TGCGCCAGCAGCGCTACGGGACAGTCATACAATGAGCAGTTCTTC
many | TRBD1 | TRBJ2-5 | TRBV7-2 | CASSFKTGAEETQYF | TGTGCCAGCAGCTTTAAGACAGGGGCCGAAGAGACCCAGTACTTC
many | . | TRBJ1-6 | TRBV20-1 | CSAGQSDSPLHF | TGCAGTGCTGGGCAATCGGATTCACCCCTCCACTTT
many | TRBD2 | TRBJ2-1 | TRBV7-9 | CASSRRLAGINNEQFF | TGTGCCAGCAGCAGACGACTAGCGGGGATCAACAATGAGCAGTTCTTC
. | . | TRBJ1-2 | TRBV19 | CASSIFRDPRNYGYTF | TGTGCCAGTAGTATCTTCCGGGATCCCAGGAACTATGGCTACACCTTC
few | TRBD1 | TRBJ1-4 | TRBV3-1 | CASSRRGRGTNEKLFF | TGTGCCAGCAGCCGCAGGGGGCGAGGAACTAATGAAAAACTGTTTTTT
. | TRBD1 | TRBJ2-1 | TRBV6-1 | CASRRQGWNEQFF | TGTGCCAGCAGACGACAGGGATGGAATGAGCAGTTCTTC
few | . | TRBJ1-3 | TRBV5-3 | CASSRVDGNTIYF | TGTGCCAGTTCTCGGGTCGATGGAAACACCATATATTTT
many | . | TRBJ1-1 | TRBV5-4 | CASSLEGGRSPEAFF | TGTGCCAGCAGCTTGGAGGGGGGCCGATCCCCCGAAGCTTTCTTT
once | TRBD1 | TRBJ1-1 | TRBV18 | CASSGTGGAETEAFF | TGTGCCAGCTCAGGGACAGGGGGCGCCGAGACTGAAGCTTTCTTT
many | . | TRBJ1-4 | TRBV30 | CAWNRPAGIATNEKLFF | TGTGCCTGGAACCGGCCGGCGGGGATTGCAACTAATGAAAAACTGTTTTTT
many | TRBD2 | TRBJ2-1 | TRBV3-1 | CASSPLGAGGASANEQFF | TGTGCCAGCAGCCCATTAGGAGCGGGGGGGGCCTCCGCCAATGAGCAGTTCTTC
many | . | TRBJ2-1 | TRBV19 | CASSVTTGDNEQFF | TGTGCCAGTAGCGTAACAACAGGTGACAATGAGCAGTTCTTC
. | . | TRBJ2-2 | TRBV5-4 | CASSLEQSTGELFF | TGTGCCAGCAGCTTGGAACAGAGCACCGGGGAGCTGTTTTTT
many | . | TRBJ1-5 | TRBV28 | CASSFWGTDQPQHF | TGTGCCAGCAGTTTTTGGGGGACGGATCAGCCCCAGCATTTT
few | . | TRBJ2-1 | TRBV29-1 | CSVARGTFLEQFF | TGCAGCGTCGCCCGCGGGACCTTCCTCGAGCAGTTCTTC
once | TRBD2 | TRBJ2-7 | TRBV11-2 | CASSRLVWGVVSGNIESSSYEQYF | TGTGCCAGCAGCCGCCTAGTGTGGGGGGTGGTTAGCGGGAATATTGAGTCAAGCTCCTACGAGCAGTACTTC
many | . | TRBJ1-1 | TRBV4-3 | CASSQVPGAHTEAFF | TGCGCCAGCAGCCAAGTTCCGGGGGCACACACTGAAGCTTTCTTT
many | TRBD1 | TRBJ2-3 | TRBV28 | CASMETGGVDTQYF | TGTGCCAGCATGGAGACAGGGGGTGTAGATACGCAGTATTTT
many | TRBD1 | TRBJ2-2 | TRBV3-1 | CASSPRGPGTGELFF | TGTGCCAGCAGCCCCAGGGGGCCAGGCACCGGGGAGCTGTTTTTT
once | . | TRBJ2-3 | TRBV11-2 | CASSLVAVRTDTQYF | TGTGCCAGCAGCTTAGTAGCGGTCCGCACAGATACGCAGTATTTT
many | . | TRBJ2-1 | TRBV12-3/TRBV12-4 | CASSVRRNNEQFF | TGTGCCAGCAGTGTTAGGCGAAATAATGAGCAGTTCTTC
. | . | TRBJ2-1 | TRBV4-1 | CASSLEGGVPYNEQFF | TGCGCCAGCAGCCTAGAGGGGGGGGTCCCCTACAATGAGCAGTTCTTC
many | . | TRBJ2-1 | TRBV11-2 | CASSSLVAYNEQFF | TGTGCCAGCAGCTCACTAGTTGCCTACAATGAGCAGTTCTTC
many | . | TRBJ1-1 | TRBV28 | CASSLPGLATEAFF | TGTGCCAGCAGTTTACCAGGGTTGGCCACTGAAGCTTTCTTT
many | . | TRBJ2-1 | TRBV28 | CASRGLGNSYNEQFF | TGTGCCAGCAGGGGGTTGGGGAACTCCTACAATGAGCAGTTCTTC
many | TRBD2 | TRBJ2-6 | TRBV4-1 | CASSQPTSVSGANVLTF | TGCGCCAGCAGCCAACCGACTAGCGTCTCTGGGGCCAACGTCCTGACTTTC
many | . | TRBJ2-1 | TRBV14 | CASSQMDEQFF | TGTGCCAGCAGCCAAATGGATGAGCAGTTCTTC
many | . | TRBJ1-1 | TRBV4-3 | CASSQDGANTEAFF | TGCGCCAGCAGCCAAGATGGGGCGAACACTGAAGCTTTCTTT
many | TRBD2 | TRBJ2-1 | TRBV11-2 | CASSPPWTSNRSNEQFF | TGTGCCAGCAGCCCCCCTTGGACTAGCAATCGGTCCAATGAGCAGTTCTTC
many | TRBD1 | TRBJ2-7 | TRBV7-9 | CASSPPDRGGEQYF | TGTGCCAGCAGCCCCCCGGACAGGGGCGGCGAGCAGTACTTC
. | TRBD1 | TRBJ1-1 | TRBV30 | CAMSGGGYTEAFF | TGTGCCATGTCAGGGGGCGGGTACACTGAAGCTTTCTTT
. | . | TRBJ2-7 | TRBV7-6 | CASSLAGIPYEQYF | TGTGCCAGCAGCTTAGCGGGAATACCCTACGAGCAGTACTTC
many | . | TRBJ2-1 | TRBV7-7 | CASSLSLTNNEQFF | TGTGCTAGCAGCTTAAGCTTGACAAACAATGAGCAGTTCTTC
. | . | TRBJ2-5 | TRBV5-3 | CASTHRPDHQETQYF | TGTGCCAGCACCCACCGGCCAGACCACCAAGAGACCCAGTACTTC
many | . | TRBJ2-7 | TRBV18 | CASSPGRGTYEQYF | TGTGCCAGCTCACCGGGGCGCGGAACCTACGAGCAGTACTTC
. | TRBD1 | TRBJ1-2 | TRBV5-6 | CASSFVGNLQGTF | TGTGCCAGCAGCTTTGTGGGCAATCTACAGGGGACCTTC
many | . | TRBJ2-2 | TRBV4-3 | CASSQSTGELFF | TGCGCCAGCAGCCAAAGCACCGGGGAGCTGTTTTTT
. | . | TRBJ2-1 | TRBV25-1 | CASGQAPAGLAYNEQFF | TGTGCCAGCGGCCAAGCGCCGGCGGGGCTAGCCTACAATGAGCAGTTCTTC
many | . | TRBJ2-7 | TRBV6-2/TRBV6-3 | CASSYKGPYEQYF | TGTGCCAGCAGTTACAAGGGCCCCTACGAGCAGTACTTC
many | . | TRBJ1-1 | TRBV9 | CASSVATGNTEAFF | TGTGCCAGCAGCGTAGCTACGGGGAACACTGAAGCTTTCTTT